The 17 T cell receptor beta chains below were found in one sample sequenced in a study of vaccination effects on CD4 cells after COVID-19. For these receptors, no antigen is known. Antigen-specific CD4+ T cells were first expanded with viral peptide pools by the ViraFEST assay and only then sequenced. At the end of 10 days of culture, CD4+ T cells were isolated. Two-dose vaccination with either BNT162b2 or mRNA-1273 was given to the participants. TCRdb's copy holds only in-frame clones and misses some; the assay was immunoSEQ multiplex PCR. The sample contains 30,000 to 40,000 clones, about 70% of which appear only once. Sequencing used CD4+ T cells from PBMCs cultured with HCoV-229E spike peptides, obtained after COVID-19 vaccination. Receptors were obtained from a human donor who received a COVID-19 vaccine.

This clone was counted once. The chain uses TRBV5-1 and TRBJ1-3; D ambiguous. Germline lookup yields CDR1 SGHRS and CDR2 YFSETQ. Trimming left V 0 bases short and J 2 bases short, with 9 bases between. The CDR3 is 15 residues long. The CDR3 bases are TGCGCCAGCAGCTTGGGTTTGGCGGCTGGAAACACCATATATTTT. This encodes CASSLGLAAGNTIYF.

In its sample, this clone was seen once. The chain joins TRBV27 to TRBJ1-2, with D possibly TRBD1 on 5 matching bases. From germline, CDR1 is MNHEY and CDR2 SMNVEV (reference sequence). This CDR3 region has 17 residues. V was pared by 8 bases and J by 5 bases, with 27 bases between. The CDR3 reads CASGAAYGAGYSYGYTF. The CDR3 DNA follows: TGTGCCAGCGGTGCCGCCTATGGGGCAGGATATTCTTATGGCTACACCTTC.

The chain combines TRBV10-1 with TRBJ2-1; 8 bases align to TRBD2. The CDR3 consists of 15 residues. J was trimmed by 7 bases and V by 1 base; bases with no gene match: 6. Germline assignment: CDR1 WNHNN and CDR2 SYGVQD (reference sequence). The CDR3 DNA follows: TGCGCCAGCAGTGAGTTCGGGACTAGAAGGAATGAGCAGTTCTTC. Its protein product is CASSEFGTRRNEQFF.

This clone was found once. The rearrangement uses TRBV2 and TRBJ1-5, with D perhaps matching TRBD1 (6 bases). The V end was cut by 4 bases, the J end by 4 bases, with 17 bases between. In germline, CDR1 is SNHLY, CDR2 FYNNEI. The CDR3 is made up of 16 amino acids. The CDR3 coding sequence is TGTGCCAGCAGTGTACAACCAGGGGCCGGGAATCAGCCCCAGCATTTT. Amino acid sequence: CASSVQPGAGNQPQHF.

The CDR3 sequence is CASSWGTVNSPLHF. The CDR3 DNA reads as TGTGCCAGCAGTTGGGGGACAGTCAATTCACCCCTCCACTTT. The rearrangement joins TRBV9 to TRBJ1-6; TRBD1 aligns across 7 bases. The CDR3 consists of 14 residues. The trim removed 5 bases at V and 7 bases at J, leaving 6 bases unmatched. Germline V CDR1 and CDR2: SGDLS, YYNGEE.

The V gene is TRBV5-1, the J gene TRBJ2-5; D possibly corresponds to TRBD1 (7 bases). The CDR3 is made up of 18 amino acids. V was pared by 1 base and J by 4 bases, with 23 bases between. In germline, CDR1 is SGHRS, CDR2 YFSETQ. The DNA of the CDR3 is TGCGCCAGCAGCTTGCCTCGGACCAGGGGGGTGACCATAGAGACCCAGTACTTC. It is translated as CASSLPRTRGVTIETQYF.

V usage is TRBV18 and J usage is TRBJ1-4, with D tentatively TRBD1 (6 bases). The germline V gene encodes CDR1 KGHSH and CDR2 LQKENI. The CDR3 contains 13 residues. The V end lost 11 bases, the J end lost 0 bases, and 10 bases lay between the germline ends. The CDR3 sequence: CAGQRATNEKLFF. In nucleotides, the CDR3 is TGTGCCGGACAGAGAGCAACTAATGAAAAACTGTTTTTT.

The table lists this clone with a few counts. The V and J genes are TRBV18 and TRBJ2-2, with a weak D call TRBD2 (5 bases). This CDR3 spans 15 amino acids. The germline V and J ends were trimmed by 2 bases and 1 base, with 8 bases remaining between them. Germline-derived CDR1 and CDR2 are KGHSH and LQKENI. The CDR3 loop is CASSPRTGNTGELFF. CDR3 DNA sequence: TGTGCCAGCTCACCAAGGACTGGGAACACCGGGGAGCTGTTTTTT.

This clone was observed a few times. This sequence joins TRBV4-1 and TRBJ1-2, with D possibly being TRBD1 (5 bases). The CDR3 is 13 residues long. The germline V gene encodes CDR1 MGHRA and CDR2 YSYEKL. Trimming stripped 9 bases from V and 2 bases from J, with 13 bases between. In DNA form, the CDR3 reads TGCGCCAGTTCATCAGACAGAAACTATGGCTACACCTTC. It yields the protein CASSSDRNYGYTF.

The chain combines TRBV11-2 with TRBJ1-3, with D possibly matching TRBD1 (6 bases). V lost 2 bases to trimming and J lost 5 bases, with 10 bases between them. Germline CDR1 SGHAT, CDR2 FQNNGV. The CDR3 contains 14 residues. The CDR3 spells CASSLSQGRNTIYF. The CDR3 DNA reads TGTGCCAGCAGCTTATCACAGGGTCGAAACACCATATATTTT.

DNA of the CDR3: TGTGCCAGCAGTGCTATTCTGAACACTGAAGCTTTCTTT. This gives the protein CASSAILNTEAFF. This rearrangement joins TRBV2 to TRBJ1-1, with unresolved D. The CDR3 has 13 amino acids. Germline V gene lookup returns CDR1 SNHLY and CDR2 FYNNEI. V was shortened by 4 bases and J by 0 bases, with 6 bases between the two germline ends.

This sequence joins TRBV7-7 and TRBJ2-5; D gene uncertain. V lost 2 bases, J lost 4 bases, and 11 bases lay in between. CDR3 size: 14 residues. In germline, CDR1 is SSHAT, CDR2 FNYEAQ (reference sequence). The CDR3 loop reads CASSLSPVGETQYF. CDR3 DNA: TGTGCCAGCAGCTTATCGCCCGTAGGAGAGACCCAGTACTTC.

This clone has just a few counts. Here the CDR3 reads CASSFPLQGRSYEQYF. CDR3 nucleotide sequence: TGTGCCAGCAGCTTTCCTTTGCAGGGGAGATCCTACGAGCAGTACTTC. The V call is TRBV11-2, the J call TRBJ2-7, with D possibly TRBD1 on 6 matching bases. The CDR3 has 16 amino acids. The V end lost 3 bases, the J end lost 1 base, and 16 bases lay between the germline ends. The germline CDR1 and CDR2 sequences are SGHAT and FQNNGV.

The chain links TRBV6-6 to TRBJ1-4; 7 positions agree with TRBD1. The CDR3 has 17 amino acids. Germline V CDR1 and CDR2: MNHNY, SVGAGI (reference sequence). Germline trimming cut 5 bases from V and 0 bases from J; bases unmatched to any gene: 9. The CDR3 DNA is TGTGCCAGCAGTCATAGGACAGGAGCCTCAACTAATGAAAAACTGTTTTTT. It codes for CASSHRTGASTNEKLFF.

The V call is TRBV29-1, the J call TRBJ2-3; no clear D gene. V was cut by 5 bases and J by 1 base, with 10 bases left in between. The CDR3 consists of 13 residues. Germline lookup yields CDR1 SQVTM and CDR2 ANQGSEA. CDR3 region: CSVPHFRTDTQYF. In DNA, the CDR3 is TGCAGCGTTCCACACTTTCGCACAGATACGCAGTATTTT.

V and J are TRBV25-1 and TRBJ2-2, with 11 bases matching TRBD2. The germline CDR1 and CDR2 sequences are MGHDK and SYGVNS. This CDR3 comprises 14 residues. J was trimmed by 5 bases and V by 7 bases; bases with no gene match: 3. Here the CDR3 reads CASTPSGRTGELFF. CDR3 nucleotide sequence: TGTGCCAGCACGCCTAGCGGGAGGACCGGGGAGCTGTTTTTT. The variable domain in full, with the rest retrieved from reference TRBV25-1 and TRBJ2-2, is EADIYQTPRYLVIGTGKKITLECSQTMGHDKMYWYQQDPGMELHLIHYSYGVNSTEKGDLSSESTVSRIRTEHFPLTLESARPSHTSQYLCASTPSGRTGELFFGEGSRLTVL.

The rearrangement joins TRBV24-1 to TRBJ2-1; a possible D gene is TRBD2 (6 bases). The CDR3 covers 16 residues. Germline V gene sequence: CDR1 KGHDR, CDR2 SFDVKD. Trimming took 1 base from V and 4 from J, leaving 13 bases between them. This CDR3 is CATSDLRGGVYNEQFF. CDR3 sequence (DNA): TGTGCCACCAGTGATTTACGAGGAGGGGTTTACAATGAGCAGTTCTTC.